This is a list of T cell receptor beta chains from one sample in a study of shared clonotypes between healthy human individuals. Data came from immunoSEQ multiplex PCR; TCRdb stores just in-frame clones and leaves some out. Of about 2.4 million clones listed, roughly nine tenths are singletons. The sample comprised naive CD4+ T cells sorted from blood. The receptors derive from a young man in good health. The CDR3 runs from the conserved cysteine through the conserved F or W. The order of the fields is CDR3 protein, CDR3 DNA, V gene, J gene, clone size, D gene. The D gene is left open where the match is weak. Size is omitted from some rows. Given values are once, few, many or a class for expanded clones.

CASSEFPAISGNTIYF	TGTGCCAGCAGTGAATTTCCGGCGATCTCTGGAAACACCATATATTTT	TRBV2	TRBJ1-3	NA	NA
CASSRDFYPDTQYF	TGTGCCAGCAGTCGGGACTTTTATCCGGATACGCAGTATTTT	TRBV9	TRBJ2-3	NA	NA
CASSRRGGNTQYF	TGTGCCAGCAGCCGAAGAGGAGGGAATACGCAGTATTTT	TRBV7-2	TRBJ2-3	NA	NA
CASSQEIPAGYNEQFF	TGCGCCAGCAGCCAAGAGATCCCAGCGGGGTACAATGAGCAGTTCTTC	TRBV4-1	TRBJ2-1	once	TRBD2
CASSSGGGVGQPQHF	TGTGCCAGCAGCTCCGGCGGGGGGGTCGGACAGCCCCAGCATTTT	TRBV5-6	TRBJ1-5	NA	NA
CASRGGQIAKNIQYF	TGTGCCAGCAGAGGAGGGCAGATAGCCAAAAACATTCAGTACTTC	TRBV28	TRBJ2-4	NA	NA
CASGKGRSDYGYTF	TGTGCCAGTGGCAAAGGCAGGAGCGACTATGGCTACACCTTC	TRBV19	TRBJ1-2	NA	NA
CASSLGLGADTGELFF	TGTGCCAGCAGCTTAGGATTAGGGGCGGACACCGGGGAGCTGTTTTTT	TRBV7-9	TRBJ2-2	NA	NA
CASSPLKQGIGYGYTF	TGTGCCAGCTCACCACTAAAACAGGGTATTGGGTATGGCTACACCTTC	TRBV18	TRBJ1-2	NA	NA
CASSLNRAGNEKLFF	TGCGCCAGCAGCCTTAACAGGGCGGGTAATGAAAAACTGTTTTTT	TRBV5-1	TRBJ1-4	NA	NA
CASSQGWRAGELFF	TGCGCCAGCAGCCAAGGTTGGCGGGCCGGGGAGCTGTTTTTT	TRBV4-1	TRBJ2-2	NA	NA
CASKGEGRAFF	TGTGCCAGCAAGGGGGAAGGGAGGGCTTTCTTT	TRBV6-5	TRBJ1-1	few	NA
CASSPGTLGAGELFF	TGTGCCAGCAGCCCAGGGACACTGGGGGCCGGGGAGCTGTTTTTT	TRBV7-3	TRBJ2-2	NA	NA
CASSLGATNEKLFF	TGTGCCAGCAGCTTGGGGGCAACTAATGAAAAACTGTTTTTT	TRBV5-4	TRBJ1-4	few	NA
CATLGGEAFF	TGTGCCACCCTTGGGGGTGAAGCTTTCTTT	TRBV28	TRBJ1-1	NA	NA
CASNPGTPGGYEQYF	TGTGCCAGCAACCCCGGGACGCCGGGAGGCTACGAGCAGTACTTC	TRBV28	TRBJ2-7	NA	TRBD2
CASSEGLAGTQETQYF	TGTGCCAGCAGTGAAGGACTAGCGGGCACCCAAGAGACCCAGTACTTC	TRBV2	TRBJ2-5	NA	TRBD2
CASRPGGNYGYTF	TGTGCCAGCAGACCAGGGGGAAACTATGGCTACACCTTC	TRBV6-1	TRBJ1-2	NA	TRBD1
CASKSGGTGWTEAFF	TGTGCCAGCAAATCAGGTGGGACAGGGTGGACTGAAGCTTTCTTT	TRBV2	TRBJ1-1	NA	TRBD1
CASSIGSSGNTIYF	TGTGCCAGTAGTATAGGGAGCTCTGGAAACACCATATATTTT	TRBV19	TRBJ1-3	NA	NA
CASSASGSPYEQYF	TGTGCCAGCAGCGCGTCCGGGAGCCCCTACGAGCAGTACTTC	TRBV11-2	TRBJ2-7	NA	NA
CAISEGQGRYEQYF	TGTGCCATCAGTGAGGGGCAGGGTAGGTACGAGCAGTACTTC	TRBV10-3	TRBJ2-7	NA	NA
CASSLARVANEQFF	TGTGCCAGCAGCTTAGCAAGGGTCGCAAATGAGCAGTTCTTC	TRBV7-2	TRBJ2-1	NA	NA
CASSPTGREVWYF	TGTGCCAGCAGTCCGACCGGGAGGGAGGTGTGGTATTTT	TRBV27	TRBJ2-3	NA	TRBD2
CATGTQSGDTQYF	TGTGCCACCGGGACACAATCGGGAGATACGCAGTATTTT	TRBV10-3	TRBJ2-3	NA	NA
CASSLMGQGVKETQYF	TGTGCCAGCAGTTTGATGGGACAGGGGGTGAAAGAGACCCAGTACTTC	TRBV27	TRBJ2-5	NA	TRBD1
CSVEVVGYEQYF	TGCAGCGTTGAAGTTGTAGGTTACGAGCAGTACTTC	TRBV29-1	TRBJ2-7	once	NA
CASSPGGKPNEQFF	TGTGCCAGTAGTCCAGGGGGGAAACCCAATGAGCAGTTCTTC	TRBV19	TRBJ2-1	NA	NA
CASSLQNVNTEAFF	TGCGCCAGCAGCCTTCAGAACGTGAACACTGAAGCTTTCTTT	TRBV5-1	TRBJ1-1	NA	NA
CAPIICKDRSYNEQFF	TGTGCCCCGATAATATGCAAGGACAGGTCCTACAATGAGCAGTTCTTC	TRBV25-1	TRBJ2-1	NA	TRBD1
CASSIAKNIQYF	TGTGCCAGTAGTATAGCCAAAAACATTCAGTACTTC	TRBV7-2	TRBJ2-4	NA	NA